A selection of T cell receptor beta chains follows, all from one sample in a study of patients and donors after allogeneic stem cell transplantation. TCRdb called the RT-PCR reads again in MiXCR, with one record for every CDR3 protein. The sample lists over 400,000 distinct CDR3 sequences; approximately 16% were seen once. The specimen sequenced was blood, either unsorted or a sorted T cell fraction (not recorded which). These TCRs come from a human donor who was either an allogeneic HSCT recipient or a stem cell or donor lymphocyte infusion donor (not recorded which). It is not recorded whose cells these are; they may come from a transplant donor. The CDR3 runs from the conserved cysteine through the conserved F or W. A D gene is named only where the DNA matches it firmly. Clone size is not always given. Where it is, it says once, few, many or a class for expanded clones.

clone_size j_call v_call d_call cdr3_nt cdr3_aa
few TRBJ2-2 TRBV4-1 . TGCGCCAGCAGCCAACGGACGAACACCGGGGAGCTGTTTTTT CASSQRTNTGELFF
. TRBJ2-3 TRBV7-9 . TGTGCCAGCAGGTCCGATGCGCAGGGTACAGATACGCAGTATTTT CASRSDAQGTDTQYF
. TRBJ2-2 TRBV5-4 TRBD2 TGTGCCAGCAGCGCCGCTGAAGGACTAGGAAACACCGGGGAGCTGTTTTTT CASSAAEGLGNTGELFF
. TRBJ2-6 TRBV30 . TGTGCCTGGACCCCGGGGGCTGGGGCCAACGTCCTGACTTTC CAWTPGAGANVLTF
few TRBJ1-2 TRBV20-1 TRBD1 TGCAGTGCTGCGGGGCAGGGGGCGAGTGGCTACACCTTC CSAAGQGASGYTF
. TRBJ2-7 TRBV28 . TGTGCCAGCAGTAAACCGGGACTCCCCTACGAGCAGTACTTC CASSKPGLPYEQYF
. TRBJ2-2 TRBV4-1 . TGCGCCAGCAGCCAAGGAGCGACTAACACCGGGGAGCTGTTTTTT CASSQGATNTGELFF
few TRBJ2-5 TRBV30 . TGTGCCTGGTACCTCGGTGGGACCCAGTACTTC CAWYLGGTQYF
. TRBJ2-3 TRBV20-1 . TGCAGTGCTAGAGTTTCAGGGCTCGGAGATACGCAGTATTTT CSARVSGLGDTQYF
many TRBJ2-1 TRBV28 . TGTGCCAGCAGCCAACTGACAGATTACAATGAGCAGTTCTTC CASSQLTDYNEQFF
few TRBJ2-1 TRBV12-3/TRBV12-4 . TGTGCCAGCCGGAGGACTGATAACAATGAGCAGTTCTTC CASRRTDNNEQFF
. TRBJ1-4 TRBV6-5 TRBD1 TGTGCCAGCAGTTACGGGGACAGGGACCTGTTTTTT CASSYGDRDLFF
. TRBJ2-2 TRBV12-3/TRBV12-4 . TGTGCCAGCAGTTGGGACCGCACCGGGGAGCTGTTTTTT CASSWDRTGELFF
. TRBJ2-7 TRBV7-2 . TGTGCCAGCAGCTTTATGAAGGGCCCCCCGCGGATCGACTTC CASSFMKGPPRIDF
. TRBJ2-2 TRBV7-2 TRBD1 TGTGCCAGCAGCTCGGGACAGTCCACCGGGGAGCTGTTTTTT CASSSGQSTGELFF
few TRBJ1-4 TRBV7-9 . TGTGCCAGCAGCTTAGAAGGCAGGGGAGCAACTAATGAAAAACTGTTTTTT CASSLEGRGATNEKLFF
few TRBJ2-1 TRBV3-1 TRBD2 TGTGCCAGCAGCCCCCGGACTAGCGGGACATATGAGCAGTTCTTC CASSPRTSGTYEQFF
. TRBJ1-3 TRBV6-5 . TGTGCCAGCAGTTACTACAGGGTGGAAGGAAACACCATATATTTT CASSYYRVEGNTIYF
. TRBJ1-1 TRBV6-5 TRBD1 TGTGCCAGCAGTTACTCGACAGGGACGAACACTGAAGCTTTCTTT CASSYSTGTNTEAFF
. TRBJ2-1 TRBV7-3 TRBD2 TGTGCCAGCAGCTTAGCTAGCGGGGGGGCGTATGAGCAGTTCTTC CASSLASGGAYEQFF
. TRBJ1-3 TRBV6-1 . TGTGCCAGCAGTGCAATCCCGGGGGGAAACACCATATATTTT CASSAIPGGNTIYF
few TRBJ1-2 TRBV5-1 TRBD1 TGCGCCAGCAGCTCAGAAGGGACAGCCTATAACTATGGCTACACCTTC CASSSEGTAYNYGYTF
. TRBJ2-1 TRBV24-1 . TGTGCCACCAGTTCCCCGGACAGTATGGGTGAGCAGTTCTTC CATSSPDSMGEQFF
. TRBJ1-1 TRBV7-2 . TGTGCCAGCAGCTTAGTGTCAGGGATGAACACTGAAGCTTTCTTT CASSLVSGMNTEAFF
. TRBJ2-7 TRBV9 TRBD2 TGTGCCAGCAGCCATAAATTTCCCGGGACTAGCGGATACGAGCAGTACTTC CASSHKFPGTSGYEQYF
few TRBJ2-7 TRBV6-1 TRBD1 TGTGCCAGCAGTGGACAGGGACGTTATGGGGAGCAGTACTTC CASSGQGRYGEQYF
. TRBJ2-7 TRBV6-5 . TGTGCCAGCAGTTACTCGAGAGTCGGAAACGAGCAGTACTTC CASSYSRVGNEQYF
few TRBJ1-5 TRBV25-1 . TGTGCCAGCAGTGAAAGTAGGCGCAATCAGCCCCAGCATTTT CASSESRRNQPQHF
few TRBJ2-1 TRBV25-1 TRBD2 TGTGCCAGCAGTCTCGTGGCACTAGCGGGAGGCAATGAGCAGTTCTTC CASSLVALAGGNEQFF
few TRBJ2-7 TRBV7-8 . TGTGCCAGCAGCTCTCAGCAGACACAGCAGTACTTC CASSSQQTQQYF
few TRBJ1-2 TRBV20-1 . TGCAGTGAGGAGAGCAGGGAGAACTATGGCTACACCTTC CSEESRENYGYTF
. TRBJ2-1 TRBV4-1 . TGCGCCAGCAGCCAAGGCGTCGGGGTAAATGAGCAGTTCTTC CASSQGVGVNEQFF
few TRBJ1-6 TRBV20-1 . TGCAGTGCTAGGTCCGCAGGGTATAATTCACCCCTCCACTTT CSARSAGYNSPLHF
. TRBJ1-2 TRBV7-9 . TGTGCCAGCAGTCAGGGAAGAGTTTCAGGCTACACCTTC CASSQGRVSGYTF